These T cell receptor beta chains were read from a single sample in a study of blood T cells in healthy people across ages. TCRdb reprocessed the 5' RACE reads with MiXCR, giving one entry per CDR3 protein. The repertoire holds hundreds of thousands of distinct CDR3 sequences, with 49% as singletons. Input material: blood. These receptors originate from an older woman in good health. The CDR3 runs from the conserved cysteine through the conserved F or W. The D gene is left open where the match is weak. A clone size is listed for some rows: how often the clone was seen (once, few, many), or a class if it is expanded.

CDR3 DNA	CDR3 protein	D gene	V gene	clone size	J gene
TGCGCCAGCAGCTTGGGGAGACAGGTAGGCTACAATGAGCAGTTCTTC	CASSLGRQVGYNEQFF	NA	TRBV5-1	once	TRBJ2-1
TGTGCCAGCAGTGAATCCACACAGCTAGCCAAAAACATTCAGTACTTC	CASSESTQLAKNIQYF	NA	TRBV25-1	NA	TRBJ2-4
TGCGCCAGCAGTGATAAAACCTCTGGGGCCAACGTCCTGACTTTC	CASSDKTSGANVLTF	NA	TRBV5-1	few	TRBJ2-6
TGTGCCAGCAGTGCCAGGGACAGCTCCTACGAGCAGTACTTC	CASSARDSSYEQYF	TRBD1	TRBV25-1	few	TRBJ2-7
TGCGCCAGCAGCCAAGATTCCCCTAGCGGGAGGGCCCTTAAGGCTCGGTACTTC	CASSQDSPSGRALKARYF	TRBD2	TRBV4-3	NA	TRBJ2-5
TGTGCCAGCAGTTCAAACTCCCTCGGCACAGATACGCAGTATTTT	CASSSNSLGTDTQYF	NA	TRBV6-2/TRBV6-3	NA	TRBJ2-3
TGTGCCAGCAGCCCCCGGCCTGCAAGCTCCTACAATGGGCAGTACTTC	CASSPRPASSYNGQYF	NA	TRBV4-2	NA	TRBJ2-7
TGCGCCAGCAGCTTGAACGCCCAGCGGGAGGGCTCCGGCAATGAGCAGTTCTTC	CASSLNAQREGSGNEQFF	TRBD2	TRBV5-1	NA	TRBJ2-1
TGTGCCAGCAGCTACGGGCAGGGGAACACTGAAGCTTTCTTT	CASSYGQGNTEAFF	NA	TRBV5-1	many	TRBJ1-1
TGCAGTGCCCCGGGGAGGGGATCCTACGAGCAGTACTTC	CSAPGRGSYEQYF	TRBD2	TRBV20-1	NA	TRBJ2-7
TGTGCCAGCAGGGCGGAACGGGAGGCCTACCAAGAGACCCAGTACTTC	CASRAEREAYQETQYF	TRBD2	TRBV7-8	NA	TRBJ2-5
TGTGCCAGCAGCTACACTAGCGGGAGGGCCGCTGGGGCCAACGTCCTGACTTTC	CASSYTSGRAAGANVLTF	TRBD2	TRBV5-6	few	TRBJ2-6
TGTGCCAGCAGCCCTACAGGGGCCCTGGGGAGGTCCTACGAGCAGTACTTC	CASSPTGALGRSYEQYF	NA	TRBV4-2	many	TRBJ2-7
TGTGCCCGAAGGGAGAACTCCCGAGGTGGGAACTATGGCTACACCTTC	CARRENSRGGNYGYTF	NA	TRBV10-3	NA	TRBJ1-2
TGCGCCAGCAGCCAAGGGACTAGCGGCTCCAGGGAGACCCAGTACTTC	CASSQGTSGSRETQYF	TRBD2	TRBV4-3	NA	TRBJ2-5
TGCAGTGATAGATTAGGACAGATTAATAATTCACCCCTCCACTTT	CSDRLGQINNSPLHF	NA	TRBV20-1	NA	TRBJ1-6
TGTGCCAGCAGTTACCAGGGACCCTACACTGAAGCTTTCTTT	CASSYQGPYTEAFF	NA	TRBV6-6	NA	TRBJ1-1
TGCGCCAGCAGCCAAGTCAGGATTGACACAGATACGCAGTATTTT	CASSQVRIDTDTQYF	NA	TRBV4-3	NA	TRBJ2-3
TGCGCCAGCAGCCAAGTATCAGGTTCCAATGAAAAACTGTTTTTT	CASSQVSGSNEKLFF	NA	TRBV4-3	few	TRBJ1-4
TGTGCCAGCACCCGCTCACCCGGGTACACGGAAGAACTGTTTTTT	CASTRSPGYTEELFF	NA	TRBV7-6	NA	TRBJ1-4
TGTGCCGGCAGATTCGGGACAGGGGTTTATCGCTACACCTTC	CAGRFGTGVYRYTF	TRBD1	TRBV6-2/TRBV6-3	NA	TRBJ1-2
TGTGCCAGCAGCCAAGTTTGGAGAAATGAGCAGTACTTC	CASSQVWRNEQYF	NA	TRBV3-1	NA	TRBJ2-7
TGTGCCAGCAGTTTAATCTGGAACAATGAGCAGTTCTTC	CASSLIWNNEQFF	NA	TRBV28	once	TRBJ2-1
TGTGCCAGCAGCCCAACGGGAAGGAAAGAGACCCAGTACTTC	CASSPTGRKETQYF	NA	TRBV7-9	NA	TRBJ2-5
TGTGCCAGCAGTACTCCGGGACAGGTCGGCGCTTTCTTT	CASSTPGQVGAFF	TRBD1	TRBV6-6	NA	TRBJ1-1
TGCAGTGCTTCGCGGGACGAGACCTACGAGCAGTACTTC	CSASRDETYEQYF	NA	TRBV20-1	few	TRBJ2-7
TGTGCCAGCAGTTACTCGAACTGGAACTCCTACGAGCAGTACTTC	CASSYSNWNSYEQYF	NA	TRBV6-2/TRBV6-3	NA	TRBJ2-7
TGCAGTGCATTACAGGGGATTGCCAAAAACATTCAGTACTTC	CSALQGIAKNIQYF	TRBD1	TRBV20-1	NA	TRBJ2-4
TGTGCCAGCAGCTTCAACTTTGTTTGGGGCTCTGGGGCCAACGTCCTGACTTTC	CASSFNFVWGSGANVLTF	NA	TRBV5-6	NA	TRBJ2-6
TGTGCCAGCAGTTTTGGGGGGGATAATTCACCCCTCCACTTT	CASSFGGDNSPLHF	NA	TRBV12-3/TRBV12-4	NA	TRBJ1-6
TGTGCCAGCAGCTTCGACAGGGCGGGCACCGGGGAGCTGTTTTTT	CASSFDRAGTGELFF	TRBD1	TRBV11-3	NA	TRBJ2-2
TGTGCCAGCAGTGCGTATGCGGGAGGCACAGATACGCAGTATTTT	CASSAYAGGTDTQYF	TRBD2	TRBV2	NA	TRBJ2-3
TGTGCCAGCAGTCCCTACTTCCTAAACAGCGGCGAGCAGTACTTC	CASSPYFLNSGEQYF	NA	TRBV12-3/TRBV12-4	NA	TRBJ2-7
TGCGCCAGCAGCCAAGAAACTTGGCACAGCTCAACGGGGAGGAACACTGAAGCTTTCTTT	CASSQETWHSSTGRNTEAFF	NA	TRBV4-1	NA	TRBJ1-1
TGTGCCAGCAGCTTAGAAGGTCGCGGAGGAGAGACCCAGTACTTC	CASSLEGRGGETQYF	NA	TRBV7-9	NA	TRBJ2-5
TGCGCCAGCAGTATACAGGGGGAAACAGATACGCAGTATTTT	CASSIQGETDTQYF	TRBD1	TRBV5-1	NA	TRBJ2-3
TGTGCCAGCAGCGATATGGGAGGGGCGGATGAAAAACTGTTTTTT	CASSDMGGADEKLFF	NA	TRBV12-3/TRBV12-4	few	TRBJ1-4
TGTGCCAGCAGTATGGAGGAGACCCAGTACTTC	CASSMEETQYF	NA	TRBV5-4	NA	TRBJ2-5
TGTGCCAGCAGCTTATTCTATAGCACCGGGGAGCTGTTTTTT	CASSLFYSTGELFF	NA	TRBV7-3	NA	TRBJ2-2
TGTGCCAGCAAGGGAGCGAGCACAGATGCGCAGTATTTT	CASKGASTDAQYF	NA	TRBV7-9	NA	TRBJ2-3
TGTGCCAGCAGCTTAGGACAGACCTCCTACGAGCAGTACTTC	CASSLGQTSYEQYF	NA	TRBV7-6	NA	TRBJ2-7
TGTGCCAGCAGCTTAAGGGACGGCAATGAAAAACTGTTTTTT	CASSLRDGNEKLFF	NA	TRBV7-9	NA	TRBJ1-4
TGTGCCAGTAGTGAACCGACTAGCGGGGCGAGCACAGATACGCAGTATTTT	CASSEPTSGASTDTQYF	TRBD2	TRBV19	NA	TRBJ2-3
TGTGCCAGCAGTTACTCGCGGGAAGGCACTGAAGCTTTCTTT	CASSYSREGTEAFF	NA	TRBV6-2/TRBV6-3	NA	TRBJ1-1
TGTGCCAGCATCCTGGGGGTAGGCACAGATACGCAGTATTTT	CASILGVGTDTQYF	NA	TRBV7-9	NA	TRBJ2-3
TGTGCCAGCAGAAACAACGGGGGGCTGGGCGAGCAGTACTTC	CASRNNGGLGEQYF	NA	TRBV6-6	NA	TRBJ2-7
TGTGCCATCAGTGAGTCGAGGGGCAGTAGCACAGATACGCAGTATTTT	CAISESRGSSTDTQYF	NA	TRBV10-3	NA	TRBJ2-3
TGTGCCAGCAGCCCACTGTGGGCCACATCCACCTACGAGCAGTACTTC	CASSPLWATSTYEQYF	NA	TRBV7-8	NA	TRBJ2-7
TGTGCCAGCAGGAATGACCTTACGGGTTTCTACGAGCAGTACTTC	CASRNDLTGFYEQYF	NA	TRBV12-3/TRBV12-4	NA	TRBJ2-7
TGTGCCTGGATCCCTGACAGGGACACTGAAGCTTTCTTT	CAWIPDRDTEAFF	TRBD1	TRBV30	NA	TRBJ1-1
TGTGCCAGCAGTCCCCTCTTCCCTCTGGGAGAGCAGTACTTC	CASSPLFPLGEQYF	NA	TRBV28	NA	TRBJ2-7
TGTGCCAGCAGTTTTGGGGATCGGGGGGAGACCCAGTACTTC	CASSFGDRGETQYF	NA	TRBV27	NA	TRBJ2-5
TGCGCCAGCAGCTTGTGGTCAGCGCGCAATGAGCAGTTCTTC	CASSLWSARNEQFF	NA	TRBV5-1	NA	TRBJ2-1
TGTGCCAGCAGCCAAGAATGGCCCGATAACGTACTGTTTTTT	CASSQEWPDNVLFF	NA	TRBV14	once	TRBJ1-4
TGTGCCAGCAGCTTACTGGGGTTCACAGATACGCAGTATTTT	CASSLLGFTDTQYF	NA	TRBV11-2	NA	TRBJ2-3
TGCAGTGCTAGAGATCGGACAGGGGCAGAGACCCAGTACTTC	CSARDRTGAETQYF	TRBD1	TRBV20-1	NA	TRBJ2-5
TGTGCCAGCAGTTTCCTGACAGTCGGTACTGAAGCTTTCTTT	CASSFLTVGTEAFF	NA	TRBV27	NA	TRBJ1-1
TGTGCCAGCAGTTACGCTACATATACCACAGATACGCAGTATTTT	CASSYATYTTDTQYF	NA	TRBV6-5	NA	TRBJ2-3